The 16 T cell receptor beta chains reported below all come from one sample, sequenced in a study of cytomegalovirus exposure and HLA in healthy donors. It was with 60 Vbeta and 13 Jbeta primers that the PCR ran. Measured with immunoSEQ multiplex PCR; TCRdb has only the in-frame clones, and not every one. The sample has about 150,000 clones, 60% to 85% seen once; the top ten hold around 3.1%. Material: PBMCs. The source of these receptors is a woman aged 40 to 55 in good health and CMV-seronegative.

The V and J genes are TRBV19 and TRBJ1-4; D is possibly TRBD1 (5 bases). Germline-derived CDR1 and CDR2 are LNHDA and SQIVND (reference sequence). This CDR3 has 14 residues. V shed 6 bases and J shed 5 bases, with 13 bases lying between them. CDR3 bases: TGTGCCAGTAGCTGGTCCGGGGGGAATGAAAAACTGTTTTTT. Protein sequence: CASSWSGGNEKLFF. Filled out from reference TRBV19 and TRBJ1-4, the complete variable domain reads DGGITQSPKYLFRKEGQNVTLSCEQNLNHDAMYWYRQDPGQGLRLIYYSQIVNDFQKGDIAEGYSVSREKKESFPLTVTSAQKNPTAFYLCASSWSGGNEKLFFGSGTQLSVL.

The chain uses TRBV5-4 and TRBJ1-2; D unresolved. The CDR3 is made up of 14 amino acids. Germline CDR1 and CDR2: SGHNT and YYREEE (reference sequence). The germline V and J ends were trimmed by 7 bases and 4 bases, with 17 bases remaining between them. Here the CDR3 DNA reads TGTGCCAGCCAGGAGTCGGGGAACTCCTATGGCTACACCTTC. This sequence encodes CASQESGNSYGYTF.

The rearrangement joins TRBV7-9 to TRBJ1-4; 7 bases agree with TRBD1. Germline V lookup: CDR1 SEHNR, CDR2 FQNEAQ (reference sequence). This CDR3 is 15 amino acids long. The ends lost 7 bases at V and 3 bases at J; junction bases unmatched: 8. CDR3 loop: CASTREGQPNEKLFF. CDR3 DNA: TGTGCCAGCACCCGCGAGGGACAGCCTAATGAAAAACTGTTTTTT.

The chain joins TRBV7-3 to TRBJ2-3; TRBD2 matches 8 bases. The length of the CDR3 is 15 residues. V was pared by 5 bases and J by 4 bases, with 8 bases of the junction left unmatched. Germline CDR1 reads SGHTA; CDR2 reads FQGTGA. CDR3 bases: TGTGCCAGCAGCCCCCATGGACTAGCTCCAGATACGCAGTATTTT. Its translation: CASSPHGLAPDTQYF.

V is TRBV29-1 and J is TRBJ1-2, with D unresolved. With 4 bases removed from V and 2 bases from J, the gap between germline ends came to 5 bases. CDR1 is SQVTM, CDR2 ANQGSEA, per germline. This CDR3 contains 11 residues. The DNA of the CDR3 is TGCAGCGTTGTGAGGAACTATGGCTACACCTTC. This codes for CSVVRNYGYTF.

The V and J genes are TRBV9 and TRBJ2-7; 8 nucleotides match TRBD1. The CDR3 sequence is 13 residues long. V was pared by 2 bases and J by 9 bases, with 7 bases of the junction left unmatched. Looked up from germline, CDR1 is SGDLS and CDR2 is YYNGEE. As DNA, the CDR3 is TGTGCCAGCAGCGTCGGGGCAGGGACAGGGCAGTACTTC. This encodes CASSVGAGTGQYF.

The chain uses TRBV7-9 and TRBJ1-6; TRBD1 might be the D (6 bases). The CDR3 contains 13 residues. CDR1 and CDR2 from the germline V gene are SEHNR and FQNEAQ (reference sequence). V lost 1 base to trimming and J lost 10 bases, with 8 bases between them. CDR3 protein: CASSLGTESPLHF. The DNA of the CDR3 is TGTGCCAGCAGCTTAGGGACAGAATCACCCCTCCACTTT.

This clone was seen more than once but under ten times. The rearrangement uses TRBV4-1 and TRBJ1-1, with D possibly TRBD1 on 6 matching bases. V was cut by 7 bases and J by 7 bases, with 22 bases left in between. Germline assignment: CDR1 MGHRA and CDR2 YSYEKL. This CDR3 is built from 15 residues. The CDR3 DNA reads as TGCGCCAGCACCCCCATAGGCAGGGGAAAGGTTGAAGCTTTCTTT. Translated: CASTPIGRGKVEAFF.

The chain uses TRBV5-1 and TRBJ2-5; 7 bases line up with TRBD2. Per the germline V gene, CDR1 is SGHRS and CDR2 is YFSETQ. The CDR3 sequence is 15 residues long. The ends lost 2 bases at V and 2 bases at J; junction bases unmatched: 6. CDR3 coding DNA: TGCGCCAGCAGCTTCGGCGGGGGTGATCAAGAGACCCAGTACTTC. It is translated as CASSFGGGDQETQYF.

J is TRBJ1-1 and V is TRBV6-5, with D uncertain. CDR3 length: 13 amino acids. Germline loops: CDR1 MNHEY, CDR2 SVGAGI. The V end was cut by 0 bases, the J end by 5 bases, with 7 bases between. DNA of the CDR3: TGTGCCAGCAGTTACTCGTTTAATACTGAAGCTTTCTTT. Translating it yields CASSYSFNTEAFF.

The CDR3 loop reads CASRGADTQYF. The DNA for the CDR3 is TGTGCCAGCAGGGGCGCAGATACGCAGTATTTT. This sequence joins TRBV2 and TRBJ2-3; no firm D call. Trimming removed 6 bases at V and 4 bases at J, with 5 bases between. The germline V gene has CDR1 SNHLY and CDR2 FYNNEI. This CDR3 is built from 11 residues. Full variable domain (rest looked up from reference TRBV2 and TRBJ2-3): EPEVTQTPSHQVTQMGQEVILRCVPISNHLYFYWYRQILGQKVEFLVSFYNNEISEKSEIFDDQFSVERPDGSNFTLKIRSTKLEDSAMYFCASRGADTQYFGPGTRLTVL.

The chain carries TRBV5-6 and TRBJ2-7; D possibly corresponds to TRBD2 (6 bases). The V end was cut by 4 bases, the J end by 3 bases, with 20 bases between. This CDR3 comprises 16 residues. CDR1 and CDR2 (germline): SGHDT, YYEEEE. CDR3 region: CASSRNSFRGNYEQYF. CDR3 coding DNA: TGTGCCAGCAGCCGGAACTCTTTCCGGGGGAACTACGAGCAGTACTTC.

Written as DNA, the CDR3 is TGTGCCAGCAGCCTGGCGGGGGAGACCCAGTACTTC. It is translated as CASSLAGETQYF. The chain employs TRBV27 and TRBJ2-5, with D tentatively TRBD2 (6 bases). Germline lookup yields CDR1 MNHEY and CDR2 SMNVEV (reference sequence). The length of the CDR3 is 12 residues. V was cut by 6 bases and J by 5 bases, with 10 bases left in between.

The rearrangement uses TRBV11-3 and TRBJ1-1, with a possible D match to TRBD1 (6 bases). The CDR3 extends over 12 amino acids. CDR1 and CDR2 from the germline V gene are SGHNT and YENEEA. Deletions cut 5 bases from V and 9 bases from J, with 13 bases between. In DNA form, the CDR3 reads TGTGCCAGCAGCGATACAGGGACCCAAGCTTTCTTT. Its protein product is CASSDTGTQAFF.

This clone was seen a single time. The chain uses TRBV18 and TRBJ1-4; D not resolved. The germline V gene encodes CDR1 KGHSH and CDR2 LQKENI. Trimming left V 0 bases short and J 0 bases short, with 11 bases between. The CDR3 has 17 amino acids. The CDR3 here is CASSPPGPGSTNEKLFF. Written as DNA, the CDR3 is TGTGCCAGCTCACCACCGGGCCCGGGATCAACTAATGAAAAACTGTTTTTT.

The J gene is TRBJ1-4, the V gene TRBV4-1, with 9 bases aligning to TRBD1. This CDR3 has 16 residues. V lost 1 base, J lost 5 bases, and 5 bases stayed unmatched. In germline, CDR1 is MGHRA, CDR2 YSYEKL. The DNA for the CDR3 is TGCGCCAGCAGCCAAGCCTGGACAGGGGCAAATGAAAAACTGTTTTTT. It encodes CASSQAWTGANEKLFF.